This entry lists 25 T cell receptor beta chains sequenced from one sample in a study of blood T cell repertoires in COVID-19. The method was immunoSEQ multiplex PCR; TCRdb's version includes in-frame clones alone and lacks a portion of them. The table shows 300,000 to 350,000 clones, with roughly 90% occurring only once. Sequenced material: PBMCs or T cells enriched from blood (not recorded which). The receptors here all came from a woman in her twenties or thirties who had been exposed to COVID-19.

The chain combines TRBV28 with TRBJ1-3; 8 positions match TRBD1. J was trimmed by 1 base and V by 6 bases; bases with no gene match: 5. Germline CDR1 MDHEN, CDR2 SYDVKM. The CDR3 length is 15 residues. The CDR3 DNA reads TGTGCCAGCAGCCCACAGGGGGGTTCTGGAAACACCATATATTTT. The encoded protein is CASSPQGGSGNTIYF.

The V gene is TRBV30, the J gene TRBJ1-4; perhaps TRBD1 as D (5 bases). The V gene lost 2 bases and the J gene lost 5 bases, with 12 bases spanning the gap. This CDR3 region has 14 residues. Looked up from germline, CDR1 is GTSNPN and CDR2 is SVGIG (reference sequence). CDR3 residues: CAWSMDTKNEKLFF. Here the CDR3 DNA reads TGTGCCTGGAGTATGGACACGAAAAATGAAAAACTGTTTTTT.

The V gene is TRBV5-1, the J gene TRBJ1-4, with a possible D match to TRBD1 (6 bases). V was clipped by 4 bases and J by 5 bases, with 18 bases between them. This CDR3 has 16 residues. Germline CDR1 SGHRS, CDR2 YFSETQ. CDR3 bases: TGCGCCAGCAGCCCGGCGGGGGGGCGGGGGAATGAAAAACTGTTTTTT. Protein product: CASSPAGGRGNEKLFF.

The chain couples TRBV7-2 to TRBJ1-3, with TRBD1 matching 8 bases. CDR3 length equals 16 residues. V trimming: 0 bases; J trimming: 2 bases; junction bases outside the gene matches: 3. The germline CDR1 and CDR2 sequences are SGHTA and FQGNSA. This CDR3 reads CASSLAGGQAGNTIYF. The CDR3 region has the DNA TGTGCCAGCAGCTTAGCCGGGGGACAGGCTGGAAACACCATATATTTT.

The CDR3 protein is CASSSEGAYYNSPLHF. The CDR3 coding sequence is TGTGCCAGCAGTTCTGAGGGGGCATATTATAATTCACCCCTCCACTTT. The rearrangement uses TRBV27 and TRBJ1-6; 7 bases match TRBD1. Germline V gives CDR1 MNHEY, CDR2 SMNVEV (reference sequence). Trimming at V came to 4 bases and at J to 4 bases, leaving 7 bases not matched to a gene. The CDR3 loop spans 16 amino acids.

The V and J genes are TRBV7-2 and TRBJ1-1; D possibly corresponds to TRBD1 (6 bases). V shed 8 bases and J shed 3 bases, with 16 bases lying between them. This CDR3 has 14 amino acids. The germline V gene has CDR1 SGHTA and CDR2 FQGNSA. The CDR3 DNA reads TGTGCCAGCTCGAAAACAGGGCGGGACACTGAAGCTTTCTTT. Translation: CASSKTGRDTEAFF.

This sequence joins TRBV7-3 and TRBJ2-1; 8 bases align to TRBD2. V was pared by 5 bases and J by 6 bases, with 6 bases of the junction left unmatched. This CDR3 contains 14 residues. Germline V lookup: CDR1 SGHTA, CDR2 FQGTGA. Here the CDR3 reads CASSPGTRGNEQFF. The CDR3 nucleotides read TGTGCCAGCAGCCCCGGGACTAGAGGCAATGAGCAGTTCTTC.

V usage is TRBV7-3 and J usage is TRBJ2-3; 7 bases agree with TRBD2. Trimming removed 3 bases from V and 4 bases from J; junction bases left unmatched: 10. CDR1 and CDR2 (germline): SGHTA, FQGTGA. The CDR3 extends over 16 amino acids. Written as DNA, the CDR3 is TGTGCCAGCAGCTTTGCTGGCGGGAGTTCGGCAGATACGCAGTATTTT. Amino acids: CASSFAGGSSADTQYF.

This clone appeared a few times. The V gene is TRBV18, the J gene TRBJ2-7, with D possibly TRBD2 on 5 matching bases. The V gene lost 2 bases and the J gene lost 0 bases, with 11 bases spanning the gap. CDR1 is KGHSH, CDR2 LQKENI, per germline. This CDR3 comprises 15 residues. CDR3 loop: CASSPSRTDSYEQYF. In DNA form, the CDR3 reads TGTGCCAGCTCACCATCTAGGACTGACTCCTACGAGCAGTACTTC.

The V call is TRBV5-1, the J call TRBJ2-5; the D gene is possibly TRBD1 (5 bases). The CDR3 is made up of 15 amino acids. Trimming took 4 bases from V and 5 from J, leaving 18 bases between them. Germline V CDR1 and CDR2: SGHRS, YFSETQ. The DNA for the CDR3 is TGCGCCAGCAGCACACAACAGGTGCCCCCGGAGACCCAGTACTTC. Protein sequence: CASSTQQVPPETQYF. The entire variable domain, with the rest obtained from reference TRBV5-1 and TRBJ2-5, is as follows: KAGVTQTPRYLIKTRGQQVTLSCSPISGHRSVSWYQQTPGQGLQFLFEYFSETQRNKGNFPGRFSGRQFSNSRSEMNVSTLELGDSALYLCASSTQQVPPETQYFGPGTRLLVL.

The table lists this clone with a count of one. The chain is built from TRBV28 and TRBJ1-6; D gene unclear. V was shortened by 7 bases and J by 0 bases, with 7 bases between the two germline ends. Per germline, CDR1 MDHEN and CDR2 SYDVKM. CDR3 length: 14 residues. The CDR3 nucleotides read TGTGCCAGCACAAGGAGCTCCTATAATTCACCCCTCCACTTT. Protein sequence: CASTRSSYNSPLHF.

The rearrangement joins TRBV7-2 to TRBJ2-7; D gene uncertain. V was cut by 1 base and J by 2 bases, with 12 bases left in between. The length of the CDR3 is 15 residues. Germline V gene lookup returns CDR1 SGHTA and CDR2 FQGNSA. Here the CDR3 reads CASSLVPGWAYEQYF. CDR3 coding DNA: TGTGCCAGCAGCTTAGTTCCGGGTTGGGCCTACGAGCAGTACTTC.

The CDR3 reads CASSVGQGTDTQYF. DNA of the CDR3: TGTGCCAGCAGCGTTGGACAGGGAACAGATACGCAGTATTTT. V and J are TRBV9 and TRBJ2-3; TRBD1 agrees at 8 bases. Per the germline V gene, CDR1 is SGDLS and CDR2 is YYNGEE. The CDR3 consists of 14 residues. J was trimmed by 3 bases and V by 2 bases; bases with no gene match: 2.

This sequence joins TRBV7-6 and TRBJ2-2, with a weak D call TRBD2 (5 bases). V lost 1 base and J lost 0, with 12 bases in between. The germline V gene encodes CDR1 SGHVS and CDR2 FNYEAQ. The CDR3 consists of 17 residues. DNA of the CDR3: TGTGCCAGCAGCTTAGTTTCGCCCGGGACGAACACCGGGGAGCTGTTTTTT. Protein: CASSLVSPGTNTGELFF.

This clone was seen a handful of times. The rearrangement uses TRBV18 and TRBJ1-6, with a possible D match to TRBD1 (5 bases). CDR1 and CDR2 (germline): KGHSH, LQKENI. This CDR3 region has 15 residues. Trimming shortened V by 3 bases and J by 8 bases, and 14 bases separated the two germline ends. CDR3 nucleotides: TGTGCCAGCTCACCCCGGCCGGGAGGGGATTCACCCCTCCACTTT. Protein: CASSPRPGGDSPLHF.

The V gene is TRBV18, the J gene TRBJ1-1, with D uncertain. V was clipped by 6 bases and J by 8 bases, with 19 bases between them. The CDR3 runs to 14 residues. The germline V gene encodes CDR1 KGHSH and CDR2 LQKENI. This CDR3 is CASSIEGSDYEAFF. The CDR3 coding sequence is TGTGCCAGCTCCATCGAGGGATCAGATTACGAAGCTTTCTTT.

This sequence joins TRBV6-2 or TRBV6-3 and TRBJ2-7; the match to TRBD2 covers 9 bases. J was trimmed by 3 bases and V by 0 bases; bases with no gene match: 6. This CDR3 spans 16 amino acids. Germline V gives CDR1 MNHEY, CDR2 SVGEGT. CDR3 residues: CASSYSKTSGDYEQYF. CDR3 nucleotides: TGTGCCAGCAGTTACTCCAAGACTAGCGGAGACTACGAGCAGTACTTC.

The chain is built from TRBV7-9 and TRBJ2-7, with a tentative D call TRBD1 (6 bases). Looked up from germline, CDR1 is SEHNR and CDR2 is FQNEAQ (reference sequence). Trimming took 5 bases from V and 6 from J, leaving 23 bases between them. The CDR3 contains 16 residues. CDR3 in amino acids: CASSHLPGTQHSEQYF. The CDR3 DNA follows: TGTGCCAGCAGCCACCTCCCCGGGACACAACATAGCGAGCAGTACTTC.

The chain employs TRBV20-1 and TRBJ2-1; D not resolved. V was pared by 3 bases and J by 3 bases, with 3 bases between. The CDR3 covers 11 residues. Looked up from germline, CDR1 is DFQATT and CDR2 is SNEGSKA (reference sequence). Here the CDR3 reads CSARRYNEQFF. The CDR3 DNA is TGCAGTGCTAGGCGCTACAATGAGCAGTTCTTC.

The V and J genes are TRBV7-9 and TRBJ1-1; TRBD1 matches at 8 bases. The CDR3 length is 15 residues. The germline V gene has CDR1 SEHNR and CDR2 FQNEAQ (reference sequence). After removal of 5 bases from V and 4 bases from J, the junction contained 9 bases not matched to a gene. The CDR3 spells CASSATGEKGTEAFF. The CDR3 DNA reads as TGTGCCAGCAGCGCGACAGGGGAGAAAGGCACTGAAGCTTTCTTT.

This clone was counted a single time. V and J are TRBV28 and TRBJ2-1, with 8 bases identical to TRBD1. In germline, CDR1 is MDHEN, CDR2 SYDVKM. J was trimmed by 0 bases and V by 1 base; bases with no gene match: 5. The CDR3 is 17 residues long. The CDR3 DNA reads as TGTGCCAGCAGTTTATCCTCAGGGGGCAGCTCCTACAATGAGCAGTTCTTC. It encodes CASSLSSGGSSYNEQFF.

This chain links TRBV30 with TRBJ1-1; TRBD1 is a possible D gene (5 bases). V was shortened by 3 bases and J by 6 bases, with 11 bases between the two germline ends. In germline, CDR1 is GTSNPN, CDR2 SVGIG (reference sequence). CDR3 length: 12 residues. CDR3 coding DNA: TGTGCCTGGAGGGCAGGGAAATCTGAAGCTTTCTTT. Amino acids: CAWRAGKSEAFF. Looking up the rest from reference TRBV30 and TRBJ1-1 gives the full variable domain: SQTIHQWPATLVQPVGSPLSLECTVEGTSNPNLYWYRQAAGRGLQLLFYSVGIGQISSEVPQNLSASRPQDRQFILSSKKLLLSDSGFYLCAWRAGKSEAFFGQGTRLTVV.

CDR3 loop: CASSQRFSYEQYF. The CDR3 nucleotides read TGTGCCAGCAGCCAGAGGTTCTCCTACGAGCAGTACTTC. The chain recombines TRBV12-3 or TRBV12-4 with TRBJ2-7; D remains ambiguous. V lost 6 bases and J 0 bases, leaving 9 bases between the germline ends. This CDR3 spans 13 amino acids.

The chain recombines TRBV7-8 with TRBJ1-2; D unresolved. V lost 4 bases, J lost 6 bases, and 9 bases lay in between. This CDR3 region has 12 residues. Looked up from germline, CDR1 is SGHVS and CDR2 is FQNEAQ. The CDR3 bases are TGTGCCAGCAGCTCACAGAGTAATGGCTACACCTTC. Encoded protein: CASSSQSNGYTF.

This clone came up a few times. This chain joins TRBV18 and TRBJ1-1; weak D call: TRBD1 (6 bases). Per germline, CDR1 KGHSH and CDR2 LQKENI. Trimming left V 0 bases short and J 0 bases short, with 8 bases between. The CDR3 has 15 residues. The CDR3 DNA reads TGTGCCAGCTCACCACCACACAGGGTGAACACTGAAGCTTTCTTT. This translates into CASSPPHRVNTEAFF.